These 19 T cell receptor beta chains originate from one sample sequenced in a study of human T cells and chemical hapten exposure. Noted time point: pre-sensitization, week 0. Treatment: therapeutic diphenylcyclopropenone sensitization with weekly scalp DPC. From the RACE reads, TCRdb called clonotypes with MiXCR, one entry per CDR3 protein. The table includes 100,000 to 150,000 distinct CDR3 sequences, 13% detected once. The sequencing used whole blood, collected in connection with sensitization to the hapten diphenylcyclopropenone (DPC). These receptor sequences come from a woman aged 18-29 years with alopecia areata. Some clones in this sample may be carry-over from other donors' samples.

This clonotype came up many times. The CDR3 DNA sequence: TGCAGCGTTCTGGACAGGGGGAGAGAAGCTTTCTTT. As protein: CSVLDRGREAFF. The chain uses TRBV29-1 and TRBJ1-1; 10 bases match TRBD1. CDR1 and CDR2 from the germline V gene are SQVTM and ANQGSEA. J gave up 8 bases and V 5 bases, and 5 bases lay outside the gene matches. CDR3 length equals 12 residues.

Turning to this clonotype: This may arise from a read error, as a much more abundant clone is one base away. The rearrangement joins TRBV5-4 to TRBJ1-1, with D hard to call. Germline values: CDR1 SGHNT, CDR2 YYREEE (reference sequence). There are 14 residues in the CDR3. Trimming took 4 bases from V and 3 from J, leaving 13 bases between them. Written as DNA, the CDR3 is TGTGCCAGCAGCCCCCGGCCCTTGGACACTGAAGCTTTCTTT. Encoded protein: CASSPRPLDTEAFF. Supplemented by reference TRBV5-4 and TRBJ1-1, the full variable domain reads ETGVTQSPTHLIKTRGQQVTLRCSSQSGHNTVSWYQQALGQGPQFIFQYYREEENGRGNFPPRFSGLQFPNYSSELNVNALELDDSALYLCASSPRPLDTEAFFGQGTRLTVV.

The chain carries TRBV12-3 or TRBV12-4 and TRBJ2-1; the match to TRBD1 covers 9 bases. V trimming: 5 bases; J trimming: 7 bases; junction bases outside the gene matches: 9. The CDR3 spans 15 residues. CDR3 amino acids: CASSRSGTGLNEQFF. The CDR3 DNA follows: TGTGCCAGCAGTCGGTCCGGGACAGGGTTGAATGAGCAGTTCTTC.

This clonotype was observed at least ten times. The chain is built from TRBV4-3 and TRBJ2-2; D gene uncertain. This CDR3 region has 13 residues. V was shortened by 2 bases and J by 6 bases, with 7 bases between the two germline ends. In germline, CDR1 is LGHNA, CDR2 YSLEER. Written as DNA, the CDR3 is TGCGCCAGCAGCCAATTTGGAGCCGGGGAGCTGTTTTTT. This codes for CASSQFGAGELFF.

This clonotype turned up a few times. The V call is TRBV20-1, the J call TRBJ2-3; possibly TRBD2 for D (6 bases). Germline V CDR1 and CDR2: DFQATT, SNEGSKA (reference sequence). The CDR3 has 15 amino acids. Trimming removed 3 bases from V and 0 bases from J, with 13 bases in between. The CDR3 nucleotides read TGCAGTGCTAGGGATGGGACTGCTAGCACAGATACGCAGTATTTT. This codes for CSARDGTASTDTQYF.

This clonotype turned up a few times. V is TRBV10-3 and J is TRBJ2-5; D is perhaps TRBD1 (7 bases). In germline, CDR1 is ENHRY, CDR2 SYGVKD. This CDR3 spans 18 amino acids. Trimming pared 3 bases from V and 2 bases from J, leaving 22 bases between. CDR3 protein: CAISEGDREWREQETQYF. The CDR3 bases are TGTGCCATCAGTGAAGGAGACAGGGAGTGGCGGGAACAAGAGACCCAGTACTTC.

This clonotype was found a few times. The gene calls are TRBV19 and TRBJ2-4; D may be TRBD1 or TRBD2 (7 bases each). The CDR3 length is 14 residues. The germline V gene encodes CDR1 LNHDA and CDR2 SQIVND (reference sequence). Trimming took off 0 bases at V and 7 bases at J, with 10 bases between the two ends. CDR3 DNA sequence: TGTGCCAGTAGTATAGATCAGGGGGGGAACATTCAGTACTTC. As protein: CASSIDQGGNIQYF.

Ten or more counts support this clonotype. The rearrangement links TRBV6-2 or TRBV6-3 to TRBJ1-6; possibly TRBD1 for D (6 bases). The ends were cut back, 11 bases at V and 6 bases at J, with 17 bases in the middle. This CDR3 region has 14 residues. The germline V gene has CDR1 MNHEY and CDR2 SVGEGT. CDR3 sequence (DNA): TGTGCCCCCCCGTCCGCGGACAGTAATTCACCCCTCCACTTT. Protein sequence: CAPPSADSNSPLHF.

This clonotype was seen only a few times. The genes are TRBV30 and TRBJ2-4; D is ambiguous. V lost 2 bases and J 4 bases, leaving 6 bases between the germline ends. The CDR3 has 12 amino acids. Germline values: CDR1 GTSNPN, CDR2 SVGIG (reference sequence). For the CDR3, the DNA is TGTGCCTGGAGTACCGGGAAAAACATTCAGTACTTC. This encodes CAWSTGKNIQYF.

This clonotype was observed many times. The V gene is TRBV18, the J gene TRBJ1-5; D remains ambiguous. The ends were cut back, 4 bases at V and 5 bases at J, with 9 bases in the middle. The V gene's germline CDR1 is KGHSH and CDR2 LQKENI. The CDR3 totals 13 residues. The CDR3, as DNA: TGTGCCAGCTCACATGGATCCGATCAGCCCCAGCATTTT. This codes for CASSHGSDQPQHF.

The gene calls are TRBV28 and TRBJ2-7, with TRBD1 identical over 8 bases. The CDR3 has 14 amino acids. Looked up from germline, CDR1 is MDHEN and CDR2 is SYDVKM. The V and J ends lost 3 bases and 6 bases, in that order; junction bases with no gene match: 7. The CDR3 DNA sequence: TGTGCCAGCAGTTTCTCGAGACAGGGGTTCGAGCAGTACTTC. Translation: CASSFSRQGFEQYF.

V gene TRBV6-6 combines with J gene TRBJ1-4; D is unresolved. V lost 5 bases, J lost 7 bases, and 17 bases lay in between. The V gene's germline CDR1 is MNHNY and CDR2 SVGAGI (reference sequence). This CDR3 region has 15 residues. For the CDR3, the DNA is TGTGCCAGCAGTAACCAGCGGGAAGGGATTGAAAAACTGTTTTTT. This encodes CASSNQREGIEKLFF.

This chain connects TRBV20-1 to TRBJ1-6; 7 bases align to TRBD1. The CDR3 consists of 15 residues. After removal of 1 base from V and 5 bases from J, the junction contained 5 bases not matched to a gene. Germline-derived CDR1 and CDR2 are DFQATT and SNEGSKA (reference sequence). The CDR3 DNA reads TGCAGTGCTAGAGTGCCCCAGGGGGATAATTCACCCCTCCACTTT. It specifies CSARVPQGDNSPLHF.

The genes are TRBV29-1 and TRBJ1-1, with 8 bases matching TRBD1. The germline gives CDR1 SQVTM, CDR2 ANQGSEA. After removal of 7 bases from V and 5 bases from J, the junction contained 6 bases not matched to a gene. The CDR3 consists of 12 residues. CDR3 residues: CSADRGGTEAFF. DNA for the CDR3: TGCAGCGCTGACAGGGGAGGAACTGAAGCTTTCTTT.

At least ten counts were recorded for this clonotype. This chain connects TRBV20-1 to TRBJ1-3; D is undetermined. Trimming removed 6 bases from V and 3 bases from J, with 12 bases in between. The CDR3 covers 13 residues. CDR1 DFQATT and CDR2 SNEGSKA come from the germline V gene (reference sequence). Here the CDR3 DNA reads TGCAGTGCCCCCGGGGAAGGTGGAAACACCATATATTTT. It codes for CSAPGEGGNTIYF.

This clonotype has ten or more counts. The chain joins TRBV6-2 or TRBV6-3 to TRBJ1-1; the D gene is possibly TRBD1 (5 bases). The CDR3 is 17 residues long. Trimming removed 2 bases at V and 1 base at J, with 17 bases between. Germline V gene lookup returns CDR1 MNHEY and CDR2 SVGEGT. The CDR3 DNA reads TGTGCCAGCAGTTACGGGGGAATCGGAGGTCCGAACACTGAAGCTTTCTTT. Amino acid sequence: CASSYGGIGGPNTEAFF.

This clonotype was picked up many times. This chain joins TRBV4-3 and TRBJ2-7; the D is unclear. Looked up from germline, CDR1 is LGHNA and CDR2 is YSLEER. V was clipped by 3 bases and J by 5 bases, with 8 bases between them. The CDR3 extends over 12 amino acids. The DNA for the CDR3 is TGCGCCAGCAGCCAGACTCGGGACGAGCAGTACTTC. Protein: CASSQTRDEQYF.

The chain employs TRBV6-1 and TRBJ1-1, with D possibly being TRBD1 (5 bases). Trimming took 4 bases from V and 7 from J, leaving 19 bases between them. From germline, CDR1 is MNHNS and CDR2 SASEGT. This CDR3 has 15 amino acids. CDR3 loop: CASSGGVSRDFEAFF. CDR3 sequence (DNA): TGTGCCAGCAGTGGGGGAGTATCCAGGGATTTTGAAGCTTTCTTT.

This clonotype has a handful of counts. The rearrangement uses TRBV25-1 and TRBJ1-4, with TRBD1 matching over 7 bases. Trimming removed 7 bases from V and 8 bases from J; junction bases left unmatched: 10. Germline V CDR1 and CDR2: MGHDK, SYGVNS. This CDR3 region has 14 residues. In DNA, the CDR3 is TGTGCCAGCACAGACAGGGCTGGGGACGAAAAACTGTTTTTT. The encoded protein is CASTDRAGDEKLFF.